The entry below gives a single T cell receptor beta chain sequence along with its context. Its antigen is unknown. This is likely an artifact of a read error, given a far larger clone one base away. Building of the TCR beta libraries involved iRepertoire HTBI primers and Arm-PCR of CDR3 regions. TCRdb re-analysed the multiplex PCR reads in MiXCR, keeping a single row per CDR3 protein. The data contain roughly 560,000 distinct CDR3 sequences, 15% to 20% of them singletons. This sample was taken from a study of regulatory T cells in long-lasting Graves disease. Findings and limits, study-wide: Repertoires from persistent disease leaned toward TRBV28, TRBJ1-2 and TRBJ2-5. Only a small sample size was used, which may have cut accuracy.

The V gene end was trimmed by 6 bases and the J gene end by 7 bases; junction bases not matched to a gene: 20. CDR3 size: 17 residues. Germline CDR1 is SEHNR and CDR2 is FQNEAQ (reference sequence). As for time point: newly diagnosed GD, antithyroid drugs for less than 3 months. Construction of the TCR library relied on RNA isolated from PBMCs. EDTA tubes received nine milliliters of drawn peripheral blood. The same data also went into a second study, on T cells in Graves' hyperthyroidism and ophthalmopathy. From that study: The TCR CDR3 first-round RT-PCR relied on the HTBI primer set.

The sample in question was peripheral blood mononuclear cells (PBMCs), obtained at new diagnosis, from a patient treated with antithyroid drugs. The receptor was isolated from a woman in her forties or fifties with Graves disease. The V call is TRBV7-9, the J call TRBJ2-7; TRBD2 agrees at 8 bases. CDR3 sequence reads: CASSDSLGGASYNEQYF. The CDR3 nucleotides are TGTGCCAGCAGTGACTCCCTCGGGGGGGCCTCCTACAATGAGCAGTACTTC.